The 8 T cell receptor beta chains listed next were all sequenced from one sample in a study of blood T cell repertoires in COVID-19 (TCRdb year 2020). The method behind the library was the immunoSEQ multiplex PCR assay. Drawn from immuneACCESS, this table holds only the in-frame rearrangements with V and J called that TCRdb kept. Clones are partly lost; checked studies trace under half to an unresolved V gene and leave the rest unexplained. For this sample the table gives around 200,000 clones, of which around 86% were detected only once. 5.1% of the sample belongs to the ten largest clones. Sequences were obtained from peripheral blood. The receptors stem from a human donor in a cohort sampled during active COVID-19.

This chain links TRBV11-3 with TRBJ2-7, with 10 bases that match TRBD1. The junction had 2 bases not matched to a gene; V was cut back by 8 bases and J by 4 bases. There are 12 residues in the CDR3. Germline V gene data show CDR1 as SGHNT and CDR2 as YENEEA. CDR3 residues: CASGQGGYEQYF. In DNA form, the CDR3 reads TGTGCCAGCGGACAGGGGGGGTACGAGCAGTACTTC.

Only one count was recorded for this clone. The DNA of the CDR3 is TGTGCCAGCAGCCTTAGGGTAGCGGGAGGGCGTGGTGAGCAGTTCTTC. Translation: CASSLRVAGGRGEQFF. The chain joins TRBV13 to TRBJ2-1, with 11 bases fitting TRBD2. Germline V gives CDR1 PRHDT, CDR2 FYEKMQ (reference sequence). This CDR3 contains 16 residues. J was trimmed by 9 bases and V by 5 bases; bases with no gene match: 12.

This chain uses TRBV5-1 with TRBJ2-1; TRBD2 aligns across 9 bases. Germline CDR1 reads SGHRS; CDR2 reads YFSETQ. This CDR3 contains 14 residues. Germline trimming cut 6 bases from V and 6 bases from J; bases unmatched to any gene: 7. The CDR3 protein is CASKGGLAINEQFF. The CDR3, as DNA: TGCGCCAGCAAGGGAGGACTAGCGATCAATGAGCAGTTCTTC.

In DNA, the CDR3 is TGCGCCAGCAGCAAATCGACAGGGACGGGCTCACCCCTCCACTTT. Residues: CASSKSTGTGSPLHF. The rearrangement links TRBV4-3 to TRBJ1-6; TRBD1 aligns across 7 bases. V lost 5 bases to trimming and J lost 10 bases; unmatched junction nucleotides: 11. In germline, CDR1 is LGHNA, CDR2 YSLEER. The length of the CDR3 is 15 residues.

The gene calls are TRBV28 and TRBJ1-2; 8 bases align to TRBD1. J was trimmed by 8 bases and V by 11 bases; bases with no gene match: 7. Germline V lookup: CDR1 MDHEN, CDR2 SYDVKM. The CDR3 loop spans 11 amino acids. Here the CDR3 DNA reads TGTGCCCTCAGGGGGCGGGGAGGCTACACCTTC. This gives the protein CALRGRGGYTF.

The V and J genes are TRBV6-2 or TRBV6-3 and TRBJ2-7; TRBD2 matches at 14 bases. Germline CDR1 is MNHEY and CDR2 is SVGEGT. V shed 5 bases and J 7 bases; nucleotides not matched to a gene: 4. CDR3 length: 14 residues. The CDR3 here is CASSPGLAGDEQYF. CDR3 bases: TGTGCCAGCAGTCCGGGACTAGCGGGAGATGAGCAGTACTTC.

V and J are TRBV27 and TRBJ2-7, with TRBD1 matching over 7 bases. Germline assignment: CDR1 MNHEY and CDR2 SMNVEV (reference sequence). This CDR3 spans 15 amino acids. V lost 4 bases to trimming and J lost 2 bases; unmatched junction nucleotides: 8. For the CDR3, the DNA is TGTGCCAGCAGTTCCGAGGGACAGCTAACCTACGAGCAGTACTTC. It specifies CASSSEGQLTYEQYF.

The chain employs TRBV7-2 and TRBJ2-4; 7 nucleotides match TRBD2. Germline V gene lookup returns CDR1 SGHTA and CDR2 FQGNSA. V lost 5 bases, J lost 0 bases, and 7 bases stayed unmatched. The CDR3 spans 16 residues. CDR3 DNA sequence: TGTGCCAGCAGCGAACGACTAGCCGCAGCCAAAAACATTCAGTACTTC. As protein: CASSERLAAAKNIQYF.